This T cell receptor (beta chain) was sequenced during a study of blood T cell repertoires in COVID-19. On the study more broadly: Acute-phase and convalescent COVID-19 samples originated in the United States, Italy and Spain.

Measured with immunoSEQ multiplex PCR; TCRdb has only the in-frame clones, and not every one. The sample includes approximately 130,000 clones, around four fifths of them seen just once. The V gene end was trimmed by 1 base and the J gene end by 12 bases; junction bases not matched to a gene: 3. In germline, CDR1 is LGHDT, CDR2 YNNKEL (reference sequence). CDR3 length: 13 amino acids. This clonotype originated in a human donor in a cohort sampled during active COVID-19. Sequencing input: peripheral blood. The rearrangement joins TRBV3-1 (or the pseudogene TRBV3-2) to TRBJ2-3; 11 bases align to TRBD2. In nucleotides, the CDR3 is TGTGCCAGCAGCCAAGGGGGACTAGCGGCACAGTATTTT. Translating gives CASSQGGLAAQYF.